These T cell receptor beta chains were read from a single sample in a study of T cell responses to AZD1222 COVID-19 vaccine. Sequenced by immunoSEQ multiplex PCR; TCRdb stores in-frame clones only, minus some. The sample holds more than 150,000 clones, approximately 90% seen once. The sequencing used peripheral blood, collected on day 0 of AZD1222 vaccination. Source of these receptors: an adult in good health. The CDR3 runs from the conserved cysteine through the conserved F or W. A D gene is named only where the DNA matches it firmly. Only part of the rows carry a size: once, few, many, or a class if the clone is expanded.

V gene,CDR3 length,clone size,J gene,D gene,CDR3 protein,CDR3 DNA
TRBV6-5,14,-,TRBJ2-1,-,CASRGLSSYNEQFF,TGTGCCAGCAGGGGACTGAGCTCCTACAATGAGCAGTTCTTC
TRBV18,15,-,TRBJ2-5,TRBD2,CASSPRLAGVETQYF,TGTGCCAGCTCGCCAAGACTAGCGGGAGTTGAGACCCAGTACTTC
TRBV19,13,-,TRBJ1-1,-,CASSTGSNTEAFF,TGTGCCAGTAGTACAGGGTCGAACACTGAAGCTTTCTTT
TRBV4-1,13,-,TRBJ1-2,-,CASSQGGQYGYTF,TGCGCCAGCAGCCAAGGTGGACAGTATGGCTACACCTTC
TRBV30,13,-,TRBJ1-5,-,CAWSKAGDQPQHF,TGTGCCTGGAGTAAGGCAGGGGATCAGCCCCAGCATTTT
TRBV11-3,12,-,TRBJ2-7,-,CASSQGGYEQYF,TGTGCCAGCAGCCAGGGGGGTTACGAGCAGTACTTC
TRBV28,16,-,TRBJ1-5,TRBD1,CASTPGQGVFHQPQHF,TGTGCCAGCACTCCGGGACAGGGTGTTTTTCATCAGCCCCAGCATTTT
TRBV4-3,13,-,TRBJ2-3,-,CASSQDSDDTQYF,TGCGCCAGCAGCCAAGATTCGGATGATACGCAGTATTTT
TRBV27,17,-,TRBJ1-3,-,CASSSTKLQGSGNTIYF,TGTGCCAGCAGTTCAACTAAATTACAGGGTTCTGGAAACACCATATATTTT
TRBV11-2,13,-,TRBJ1-2,-,CASSYDRGGGYTF,TGTGCCAGCAGTTACGACCGGGGCGGGGGCTACACCTTC
TRBV11-3,12,once,TRBJ2-3,-,CASSSTGDTQYF,TGTGCCAGCAGCTCCACAGGAGATACGCAGTATTTT
TRBV28,15,once,TRBJ1-5,-,CASSAPPLGDQPQHF,TGTGCCAGCAGTGCCCCCCCGCTGGGCGATCAGCCCCAGCATTTT
TRBV11-2,17,-,TRBJ1-1,-,CASSLKYGLPPNTEAFF,TGTGCCAGCAGCTTAAAATACGGACTCCCCCCGAACACTGAAGCTTTCTTT
TRBV7-8,13,-,TRBJ2-2,-,CASSLTGPGELFF,TGTGCCAGCAGCTTAACTGGCCCCGGGGAGCTGTTTTTT
TRBV2,16,-,TRBJ2-5,TRBD2,CASSERIAGVQETQYF,TGTGCCAGCAGTGAAAGGATAGCGGGAGTACAAGAGACCCAGTACTTC
TRBV29-1,11,-,TRBJ2-7,-,CSVGSSYEQYF,TGCAGCGTTGGGTCGTCCTACGAGCAGTACTTC
TRBV30,13,-,TRBJ1-1,TRBD1,CAWSGDRDTEAFF,TGTGCCTGGAGTGGCGACAGGGACACTGAAGCTTTCTTT
TRBV7-2,16,-,TRBJ2-5,TRBD2,CASSLRSQGGEETQYF,TGTGCCAGCAGCTTACGGTCCCAGGGAGGGGAGGAGACCCAGTACTTC
TRBV4-3,12,-,TRBJ2-7,-,CASSQWGYEQYF,TGCGCCAGCAGCCAATGGGGGTACGAGCAGTACTTC
TRBV7-8,16,-,TRBJ1-3,TRBD1,CASSSNPGGLGNTIYF,TGTGCCAGCAGCTCAAACCCAGGGGGCCTTGGAAACACCATATATTTT
TRBV2,15,-,TRBJ1-2,-,CASSEELWAALGYTF,TGTGCCAGCAGTGAAGAACTTTGGGCTGCGTTGGGCTACACCTTC
TRBV5-1,22,-,TRBJ1-5,-,CASSLGPQKGQGRSGGNQPQHF,TGCGCCAGCAGCTTGGGCCCTCAAAAAGGGCAGGGAAGGAGTGGCGGCAATCAGCCCCAGCATTTT
TRBV5-1,13,-,TRBJ1-5,-,CASSLDSNQPQHF,TGCGCCAGCAGCTTGGATAGCAATCAGCCCCAGCATTTT
TRBV2,13,-,TRBJ1-3,-,CASSDVGDYTIYF,TGTGCCAGCAGTGACGTCGGGGACTACACCATATATTTT
TRBV19,14,-,TRBJ2-5,TRBD1,CASIGQGPRETQYF,TGTGCCAGTATCGGACAGGGCCCTCGTGAGACCCAGTACTTC
TRBV28,16,few,TRBJ1-1,-,CASSFLGPALNTEAFF,TGTGCCAGCAGTTTTTTGGGCCCAGCACTGAACACTGAAGCTTTCTTT
TRBV11-3,16,-,TRBJ2-2,TRBD1,CASSSGQGKKGGELFF,TGTGCCAGCAGCTCCGGACAGGGGAAAAAGGGCGGGGAGCTGTTTTTT
TRBV5-1,15,-,TRBJ2-1,TRBD2,CASSETSRSLNEQFF,TGCGCCAGCAGCGAGACTAGCCGGTCCCTCAATGAGCAGTTCTTC
TRBV28,14,-,TRBJ1-3,-,CASQSGGDGNTIYF,TGTGCCAGCCAGTCTGGGGGTGATGGAAACACCATATATTTT
TRBV6-5,15,-,TRBJ2-7,TRBD2,CASSSGTSGSGEQYF,TGTGCCAGCAGTTCCGGGACTAGCGGGAGTGGAGAGCAGTACTTC
TRBV28,15,once,TRBJ2-2,-,CASSLGQTNTGELFF,TGTGCCAGCAGTTTAGGACAGACGAACACCGGGGAGCTGTTTTTT
TRBV29-1,14,-,TRBJ2-7,-,CSVEDRWAGGEQYF,TGCAGCGTTGAAGATCGGTGGGCCGGGGGCGAGCAGTACTTC
TRBV24-1,19,once,TRBJ2-1,TRBD2,CATSDSIVTSGSSYNEQFF,TGTGCCACCAGTGATTCTATTGTGACTAGCGGGAGCTCCTACAATGAGCAGTTCTTC
TRBV5-4,15,-,TRBJ2-7,TRBD2,CASSSGLAGVVEQYF,TGTGCCAGCAGCTCCGGACTAGCGGGAGTGGTCGAGCAGTACTTC
TRBV29-1,13,-,TRBJ1-1,TRBD1,CSVQRGPDTEAFF,TGCAGCGTCCAGAGGGGGCCCGACACTGAAGCTTTCTTT
TRBV28,18,-,TRBJ1-3,-,CATTGRGLRGFSGNTIYF,TGTGCCACGACGGGACGTGGACTTAGGGGGTTCTCTGGAAACACCATATATTTT
TRBV11-2,14,-,TRBJ1-5,-,CASSLDGRDQPQHF,TGTGCCAGCAGCTTAGATGGCAGGGATCAGCCCCAGCATTTT
TRBV18,13,-,TRBJ1-1,-,CASSPRSQGEAFF,TGTGCCAGCTCACCGCGTTCCCAGGGTGAAGCTTTCTTT
TRBV28,17,-,TRBJ2-1,TRBD1,CASSPISPGGSNNEQFF,TGTGCCAGCAGCCCGATATCCCCAGGGGGCAGTAACAATGAGCAGTTCTTC
TRBV19,15,-,TRBJ2-3,TRBD2,CASTRTSGRRNTQYF,TGTGCCAGTACCAGGACTAGCGGGAGGCGGAATACGCAGTATTTT